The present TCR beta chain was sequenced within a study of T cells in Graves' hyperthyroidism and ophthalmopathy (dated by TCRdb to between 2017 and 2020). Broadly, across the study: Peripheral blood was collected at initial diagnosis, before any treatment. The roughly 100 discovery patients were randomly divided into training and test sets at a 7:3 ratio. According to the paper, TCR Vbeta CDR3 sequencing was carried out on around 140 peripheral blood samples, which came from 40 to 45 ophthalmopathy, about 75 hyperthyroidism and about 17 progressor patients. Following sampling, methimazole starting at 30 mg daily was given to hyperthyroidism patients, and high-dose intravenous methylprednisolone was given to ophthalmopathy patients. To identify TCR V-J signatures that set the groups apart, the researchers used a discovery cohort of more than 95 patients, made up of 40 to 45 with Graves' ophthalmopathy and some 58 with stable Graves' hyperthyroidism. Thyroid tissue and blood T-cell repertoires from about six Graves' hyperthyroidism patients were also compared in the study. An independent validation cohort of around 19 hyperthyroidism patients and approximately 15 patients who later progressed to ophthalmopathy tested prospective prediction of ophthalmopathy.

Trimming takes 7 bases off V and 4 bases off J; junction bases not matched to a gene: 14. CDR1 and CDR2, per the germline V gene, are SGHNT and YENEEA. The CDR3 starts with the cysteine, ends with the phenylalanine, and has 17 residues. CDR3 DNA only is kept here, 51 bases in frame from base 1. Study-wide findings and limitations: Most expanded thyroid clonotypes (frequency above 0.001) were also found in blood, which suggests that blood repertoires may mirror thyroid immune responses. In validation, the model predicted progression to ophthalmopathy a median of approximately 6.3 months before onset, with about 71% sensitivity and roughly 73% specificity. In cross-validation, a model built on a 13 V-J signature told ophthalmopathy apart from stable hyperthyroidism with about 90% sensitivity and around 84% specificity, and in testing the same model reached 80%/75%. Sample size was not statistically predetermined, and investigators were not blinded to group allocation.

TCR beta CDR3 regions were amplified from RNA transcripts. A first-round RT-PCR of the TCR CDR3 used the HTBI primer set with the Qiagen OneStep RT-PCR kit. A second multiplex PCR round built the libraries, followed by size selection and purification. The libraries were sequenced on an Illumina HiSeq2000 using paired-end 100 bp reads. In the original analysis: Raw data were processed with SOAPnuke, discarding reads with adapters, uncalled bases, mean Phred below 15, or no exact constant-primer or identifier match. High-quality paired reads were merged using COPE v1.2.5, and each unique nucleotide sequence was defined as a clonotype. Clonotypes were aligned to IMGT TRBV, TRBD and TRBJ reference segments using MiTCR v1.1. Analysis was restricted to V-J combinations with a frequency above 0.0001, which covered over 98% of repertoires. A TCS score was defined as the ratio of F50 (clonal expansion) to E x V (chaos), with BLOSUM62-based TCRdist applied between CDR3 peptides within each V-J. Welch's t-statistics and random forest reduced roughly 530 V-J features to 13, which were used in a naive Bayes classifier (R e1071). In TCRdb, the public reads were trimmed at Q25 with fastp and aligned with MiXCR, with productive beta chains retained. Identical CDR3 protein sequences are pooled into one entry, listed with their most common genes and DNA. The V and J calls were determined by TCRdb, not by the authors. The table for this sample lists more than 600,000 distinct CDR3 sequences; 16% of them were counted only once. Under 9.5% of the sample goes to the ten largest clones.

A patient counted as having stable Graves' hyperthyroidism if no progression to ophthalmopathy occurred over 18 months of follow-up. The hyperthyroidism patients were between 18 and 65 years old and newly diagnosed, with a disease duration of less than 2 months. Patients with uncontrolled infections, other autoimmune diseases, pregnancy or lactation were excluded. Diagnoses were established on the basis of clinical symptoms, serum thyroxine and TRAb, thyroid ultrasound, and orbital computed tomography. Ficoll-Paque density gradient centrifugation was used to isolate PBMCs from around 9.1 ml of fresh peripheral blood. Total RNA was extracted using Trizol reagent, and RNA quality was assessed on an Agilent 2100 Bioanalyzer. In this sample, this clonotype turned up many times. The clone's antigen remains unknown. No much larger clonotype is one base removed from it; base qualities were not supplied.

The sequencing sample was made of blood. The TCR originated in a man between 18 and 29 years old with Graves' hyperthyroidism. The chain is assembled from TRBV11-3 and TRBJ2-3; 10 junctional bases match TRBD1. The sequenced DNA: TGTGCCAGCACCTTTTACGCGGGACAGGGGACATCAGATACGCAGTATTTT. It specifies CASTFYAGQGTSDTQYF.